This TCR beta chain was documented in a study of identical twins. Whole-study results and caveats: Models predicted less out-of-frame TCR alpha sharing in monozygotic twins than was found.

This clonotype is a singleton in its sample. What it binds is unknown. TCRdb used MiXCR to reprocess the 5' RACE reads, holding one entry per CDR3 protein. The repertoire includes a few hundred thousand distinct CDR3 sequences, 13% to 15% of them detected once, and more than 0.8% sits in the top ten. V lost 0 bases, J lost 14 bases, and 9 bases stayed unmatched. CDR3 length: 13 amino acids. Germline V gene lookup returns CDR1 SGHRS and CDR2 YFSETQ. These same data were also listed under a study on yellow fever vaccine responses in identical twins. That source reports: Reportedly, twins showed a vaccine T cell response that looked partly convergent and partly personalized.

The sequenced sample was CD4+ T cells sorted from blood. The clonotype was recovered from a woman between 18 and 29 years old in good health. This chain uses TRBV5-1 with TRBJ2-5, with TRBD2 matching 8 bases. CDR3 nucleotides: TGCGCCAGCAGCTTGGCCGGGGGGGAATCCACTTACTTC. It specifies CASSLAGGESTYF.